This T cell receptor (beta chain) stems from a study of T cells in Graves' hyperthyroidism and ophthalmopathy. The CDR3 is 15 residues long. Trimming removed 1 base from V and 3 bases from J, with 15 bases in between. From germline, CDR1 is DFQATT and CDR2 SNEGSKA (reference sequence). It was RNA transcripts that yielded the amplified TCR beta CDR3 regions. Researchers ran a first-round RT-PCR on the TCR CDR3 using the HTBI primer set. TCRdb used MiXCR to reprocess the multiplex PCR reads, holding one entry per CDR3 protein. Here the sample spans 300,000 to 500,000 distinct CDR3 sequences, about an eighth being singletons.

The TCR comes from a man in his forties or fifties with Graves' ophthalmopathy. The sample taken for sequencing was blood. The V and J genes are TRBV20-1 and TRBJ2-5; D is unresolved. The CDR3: CSARGFTRNEETQYF. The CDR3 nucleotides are TGCAGTGCTAGAGGTTTCACCCGGAACGAAGAGACCCAGTACTTC.